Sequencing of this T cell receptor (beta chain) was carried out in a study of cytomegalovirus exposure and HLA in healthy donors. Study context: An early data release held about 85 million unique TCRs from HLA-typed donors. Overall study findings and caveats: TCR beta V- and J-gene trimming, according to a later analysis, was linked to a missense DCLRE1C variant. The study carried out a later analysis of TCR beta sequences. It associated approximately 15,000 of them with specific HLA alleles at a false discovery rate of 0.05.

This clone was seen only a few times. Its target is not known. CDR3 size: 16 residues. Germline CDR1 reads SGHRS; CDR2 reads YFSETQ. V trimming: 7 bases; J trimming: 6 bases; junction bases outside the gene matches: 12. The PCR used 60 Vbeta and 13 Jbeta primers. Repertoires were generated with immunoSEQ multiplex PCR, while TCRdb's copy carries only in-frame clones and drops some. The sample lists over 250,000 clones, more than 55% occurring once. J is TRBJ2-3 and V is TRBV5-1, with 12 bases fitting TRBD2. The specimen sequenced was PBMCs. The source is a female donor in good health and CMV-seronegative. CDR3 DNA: TGCGCCAGCCGCCGACTAGCGGGAGAGGGAGGGGATACGCAGTATTTT. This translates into CASRRLAGEGGDTQYF. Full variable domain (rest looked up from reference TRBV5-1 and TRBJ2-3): KAGVTQTPRYLIKTRGQQVTLSCSPISGHRSVSWYQQTPGQGLQFLFEYFSETQRNKGNFPGRFSGRQFSNSRSEMNVSTLELGDSALYLCASRRLAGEGGDTQYFGPGTRLTVL.